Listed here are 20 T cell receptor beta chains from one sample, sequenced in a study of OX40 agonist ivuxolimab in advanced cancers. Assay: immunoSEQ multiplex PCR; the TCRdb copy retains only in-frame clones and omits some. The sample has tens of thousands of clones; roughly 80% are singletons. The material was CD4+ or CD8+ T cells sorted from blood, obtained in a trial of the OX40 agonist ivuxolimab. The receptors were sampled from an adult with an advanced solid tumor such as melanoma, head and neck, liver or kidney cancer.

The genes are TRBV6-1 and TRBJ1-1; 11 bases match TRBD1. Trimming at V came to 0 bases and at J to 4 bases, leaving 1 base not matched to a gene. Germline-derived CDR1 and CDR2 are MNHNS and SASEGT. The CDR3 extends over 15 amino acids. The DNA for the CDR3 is TGTGCCAGCAGTGAAGCCGGGACAGGGGGCACTGAAGCTTTCTTT. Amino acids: CASSEAGTGGTEAFF.

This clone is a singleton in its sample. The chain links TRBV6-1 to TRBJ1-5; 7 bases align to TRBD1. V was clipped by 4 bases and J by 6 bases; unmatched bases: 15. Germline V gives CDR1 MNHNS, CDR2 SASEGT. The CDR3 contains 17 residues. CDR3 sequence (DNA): TGTGCCAGCAGTGTTACAGGGGCTCCCGTATTCAGTCAGCCCCAGCATTTT. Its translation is CASSVTGAPVFSQPQHF.

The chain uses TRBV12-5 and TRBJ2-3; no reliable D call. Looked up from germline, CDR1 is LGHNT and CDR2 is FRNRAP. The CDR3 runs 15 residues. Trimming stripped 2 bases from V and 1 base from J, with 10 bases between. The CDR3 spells CASGLRGEGTDTQYF. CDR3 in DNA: TGTGCTAGTGGTTTGAGAGGCGAGGGCACAGATACGCAGTATTTT.

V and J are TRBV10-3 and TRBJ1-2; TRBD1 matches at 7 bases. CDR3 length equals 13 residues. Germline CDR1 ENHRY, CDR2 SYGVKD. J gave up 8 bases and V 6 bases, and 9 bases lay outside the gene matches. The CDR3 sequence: CAISGDRASGYTF. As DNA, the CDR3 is TGTGCCATCAGCGGGGACAGAGCTTCGGGCTACACCTTC.

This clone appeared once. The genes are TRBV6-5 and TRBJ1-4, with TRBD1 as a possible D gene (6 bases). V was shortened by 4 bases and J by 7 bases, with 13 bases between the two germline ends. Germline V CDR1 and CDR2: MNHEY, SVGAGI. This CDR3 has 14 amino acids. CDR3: CASSSPGAREKLFF. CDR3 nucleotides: TGTGCCAGCAGTTCCCCGGGGGCGCGTGAAAAACTGTTTTTT.

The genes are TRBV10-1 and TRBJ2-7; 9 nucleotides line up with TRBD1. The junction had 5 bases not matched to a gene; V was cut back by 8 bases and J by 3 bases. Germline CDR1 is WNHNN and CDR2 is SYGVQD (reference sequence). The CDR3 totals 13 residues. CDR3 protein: CASFRTGDYEQYF. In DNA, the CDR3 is TGCGCCAGCTTTAGGACAGGGGACTACGAGCAGTACTTC.

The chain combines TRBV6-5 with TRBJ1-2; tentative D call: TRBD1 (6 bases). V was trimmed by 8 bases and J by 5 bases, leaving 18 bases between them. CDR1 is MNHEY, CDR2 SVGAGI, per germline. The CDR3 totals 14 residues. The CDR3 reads CASGRTTGRYGYTF. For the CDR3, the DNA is TGTGCCAGCGGTAGAACGACAGGCCGGTATGGCTACACCTTC.

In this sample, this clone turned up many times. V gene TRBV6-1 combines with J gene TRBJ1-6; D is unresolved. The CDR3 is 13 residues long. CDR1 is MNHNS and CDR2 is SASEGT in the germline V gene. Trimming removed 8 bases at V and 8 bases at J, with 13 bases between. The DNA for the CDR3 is TGTGCCAGCTTAGTGCAGGCAGATTCACCCCTCCACTTT. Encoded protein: CASLVQADSPLHF.

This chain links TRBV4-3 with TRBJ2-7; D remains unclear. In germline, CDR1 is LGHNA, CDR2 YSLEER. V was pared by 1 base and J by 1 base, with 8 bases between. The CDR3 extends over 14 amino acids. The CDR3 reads CASSQGRHSYEQYF. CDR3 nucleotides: TGCGCCAGCAGCCAAGGGAGACATTCCTACGAGCAGTACTTC.

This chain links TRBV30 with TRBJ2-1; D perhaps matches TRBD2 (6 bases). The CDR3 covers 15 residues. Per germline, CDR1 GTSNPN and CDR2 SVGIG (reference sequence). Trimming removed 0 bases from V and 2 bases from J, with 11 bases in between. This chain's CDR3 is CAWSVRGAPYNEQFF. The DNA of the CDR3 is TGTGCCTGGAGTGTGCGGGGCGCTCCCTACAATGAGCAGTTCTTC.

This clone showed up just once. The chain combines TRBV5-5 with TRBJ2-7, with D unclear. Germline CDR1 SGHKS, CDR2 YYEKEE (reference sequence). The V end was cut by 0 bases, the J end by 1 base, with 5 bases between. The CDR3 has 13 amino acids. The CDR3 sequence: CASSLGSSYEQYF. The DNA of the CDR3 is TGTGCCAGCAGCTTGGGCAGTTCCTACGAGCAGTACTTC.

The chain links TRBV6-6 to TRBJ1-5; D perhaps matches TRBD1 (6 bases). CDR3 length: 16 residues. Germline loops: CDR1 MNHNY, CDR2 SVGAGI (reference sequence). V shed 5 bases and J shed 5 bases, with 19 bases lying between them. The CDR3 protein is CASSQQGLAGDQPQHF. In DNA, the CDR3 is TGTGCCAGCAGTCAACAGGGACTCGCCGGGGATCAGCCCCAGCATTTT.

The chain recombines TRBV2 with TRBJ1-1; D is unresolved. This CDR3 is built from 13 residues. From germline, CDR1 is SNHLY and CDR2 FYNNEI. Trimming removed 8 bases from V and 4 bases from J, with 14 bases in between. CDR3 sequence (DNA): TGTGCCAGCTCCGGGGATCAAGGCACTGAAGCTTTCTTT. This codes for CASSGDQGTEAFF. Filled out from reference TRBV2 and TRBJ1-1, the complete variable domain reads EPEVTQTPSHQVTQMGQEVILRCVPISNHLYFYWYRQILGQKVEFLVSFYNNEISEKSEIFDDQFSVERPDGSNFTLKIRSTKLEDSAMYFCASSGDQGTEAFFGQGTRLTVV.

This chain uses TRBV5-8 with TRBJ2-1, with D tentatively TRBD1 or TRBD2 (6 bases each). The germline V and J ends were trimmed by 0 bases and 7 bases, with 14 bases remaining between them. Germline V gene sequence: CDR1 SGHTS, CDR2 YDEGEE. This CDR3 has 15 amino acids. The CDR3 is CASSLEGGGGNEQFF. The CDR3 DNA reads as TGTGCCAGCAGCTTGGAGGGGGGCGGTGGTAATGAGCAGTTCTTC.

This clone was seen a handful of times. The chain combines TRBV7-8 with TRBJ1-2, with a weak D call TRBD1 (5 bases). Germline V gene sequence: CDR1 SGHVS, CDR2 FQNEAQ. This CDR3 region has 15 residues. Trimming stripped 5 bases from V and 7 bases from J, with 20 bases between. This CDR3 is CASSESGTATFGYTF. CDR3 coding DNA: TGTGCCAGCAGCGAATCCGGGACTGCCACCTTTGGCTACACCTTC.

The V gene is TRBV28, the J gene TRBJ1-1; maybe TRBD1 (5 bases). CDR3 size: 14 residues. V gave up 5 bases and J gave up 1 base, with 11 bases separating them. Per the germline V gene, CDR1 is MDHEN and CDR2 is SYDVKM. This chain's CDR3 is CASSLIDRNTEAFF. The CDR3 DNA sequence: TGTGCCAGCAGTCTAATCGACAGGAACACTGAAGCTTTCTTT.

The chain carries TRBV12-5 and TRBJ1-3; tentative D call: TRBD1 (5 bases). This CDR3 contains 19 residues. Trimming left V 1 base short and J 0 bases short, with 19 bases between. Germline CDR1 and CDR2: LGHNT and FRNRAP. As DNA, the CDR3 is TGTGCTAGTGGTTTGGGCCGGGACGGAAAGGGATACTCTGGAAACACCATATATTTT. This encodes CASGLGRDGKGYSGNTIYF.

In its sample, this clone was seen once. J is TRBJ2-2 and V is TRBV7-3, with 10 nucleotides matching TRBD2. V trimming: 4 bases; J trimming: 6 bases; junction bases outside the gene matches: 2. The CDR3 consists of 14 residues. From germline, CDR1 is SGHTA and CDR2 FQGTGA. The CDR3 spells CASSSGTSAGELFF. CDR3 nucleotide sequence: TGTGCCAGCAGCTCCGGGACTAGCGCCGGGGAGCTGTTTTTT.

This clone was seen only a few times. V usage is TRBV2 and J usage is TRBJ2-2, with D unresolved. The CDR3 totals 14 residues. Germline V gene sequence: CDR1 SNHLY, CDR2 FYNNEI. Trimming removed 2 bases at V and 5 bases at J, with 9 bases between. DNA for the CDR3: TGTGCCAGCAGTGAATGGGCTCAGACCGGGGAGCTGTTTTTT. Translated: CASSEWAQTGELFF.

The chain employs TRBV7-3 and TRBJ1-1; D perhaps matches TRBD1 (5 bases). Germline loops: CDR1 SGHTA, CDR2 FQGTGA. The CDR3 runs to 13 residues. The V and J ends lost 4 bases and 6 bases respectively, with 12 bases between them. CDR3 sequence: CASSSRDLAEAFF. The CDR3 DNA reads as TGTGCCAGCAGCTCCCGGGACCTAGCTGAAGCTTTCTTT.